The present T cell receptor (beta chain) was sequenced within a study of shared clonotypes between healthy human individuals. In the study overall: A couple of female and three male donors aged 18 to 49 were enrolled.

This clone has only a few counts. Profiled with immunoSEQ multiplex PCR; TCRdb holds only in-frame clones, not every one. The data show hundreds of thousands of clones, with approximately 77% seen just once and approximately 12% held by the top ten. V shed 8 bases and J shed 2 bases, with 10 bases lying between them. The germline V gene has CDR1 SNHLY and CDR2 FYNNEI. The CDR3 has 12 residues. The source of this sequence is a woman aged 40 to 50 in good health. Some clones in this sample may be carry-over from other donors' samples. Specimen: PBMCs. This chain links TRBV2 with TRBJ2-7, with D perhaps given as TRBD1 or TRBD2 (5 bases each). The CDR3 is CASGRQTYEQYF. DNA for the CDR3: TGTGCCAGCGGGAGACAGACCTACGAGCAGTACTTC.